This entry is about one T cell receptor (beta chain). This entry is derived from a study of blood T cell repertoires in COVID-19. Study summary: Acute and convalescent COVID-19 specimens originated in the United States, Italy and Spain. PBMCs, B-cell-depleted T cells, or T cells were the source of the cDNA or gDNA that made up the material.

V dropped 5 bases and J dropped 1; count of bases not matched to a gene: 6. There are 16 residues in the CDR3. Germline V lookup: CDR1 SNHLY, CDR2 FYNNEI. Libraries were prepared by immunoSEQ multiplex PCR; TCRdb keeps only in-frame clonotypes and omits some of them. The profile shows over 200,000 clones, around 89% of them singletons. The sequence was collected from a man younger than 45 who had recovered from COVID-19. What was sequenced was PBMCs or T cells enriched from blood (not recorded which). The chain carries TRBV2 and TRBJ2-5; 11 nucleotides match TRBD2. The CDR3 is CASSIGTSGFQETQYF. CDR3 DNA: TGTGCCAGCAGTATTGGGACTAGCGGATTCCAAGAGACCCAGTACTTC.